The rows below give T cell receptor beta chains drawn from one sample of a study of neurological immune-mediated disorders. Via MiXCR, TCRdb re-called the 5' RACE reads, giving one row per CDR3 protein. In the table there are 100,000 or so distinct CDR3 sequences, roughly 3.5% of which are singletons. The sample taken for sequencing was PBMCs. All receptors come from a woman under 30 with multiple sclerosis. Both conserved end residues are part of each CDR3. D genes are given only for firm matches. Not every row has a clone size; where given, it reads once, few, many or a size class.

many TRBD2 TRBJ2-1 TRBV4-3 CASSPRWGLAGVYNEQFF TGCGCCAGCAGCCCTCGCTGGGGACTAGCGGGAGTTTACAATGAGCAGTTCTTC
many TRBD1 TRBJ1-2 TRBV10-3 CAIRREQGDGYTF TGTGCCATCAGGAGGGAACAGGGGGATGGCTACACCTTC
many NA TRBJ2-3 TRBV27 CASSPAVTTVGDTQYF TGTGCCAGCAGCCCGGCGGTGACTACCGTCGGAGATACGCAGTATTTT
many NA TRBJ2-5 TRBV5-5 CASSLSWGVETQYF TGTGCCAGCAGCTTGTCTTGGGGGGTAGAGACCCAGTACTTC
many NA TRBJ2-2 TRBV7-6 CASSSHTGELFF TGTGCCAGCAGCTCCCACACCGGGGAGCTGTTTTTT
many NA TRBJ2-7 TRBV28 CASSRTGDPLYEQYF TGTGCCAGCAGCCGAACCGGGGACCCGCTCTACGAGCAGTACTTC
many NA TRBJ2-1 TRBV20-1 CSAIRNEQFF TGCAGTGCTATTCGGAATGAGCAGTTCTTC
many NA TRBJ2-6 TRBV30 CAWTQGGVSGANVLTF TGTGCCTGGACCCAGGGAGGAGTCTCTGGGGCCAACGTCCTGACTTTC
many TRBD2 TRBJ2-1 TRBV20-1 CSARRLSGDSYNEQFF TGCAGTGCTAGACGGTTGAGCGGGGACTCCTACAATGAGCAGTTCTTC
many TRBD1 TRBJ2-7 TRBV6-1 CAIRDRVRGYEQYF TGTGCCATCCGGGACAGGGTTAGAGGCTACGAGCAGTACTTC
NA NA TRBJ1-5 TRBV3-1 CASSQDGQPQHF TGTGCCAGCAGCCAAGACGGTCAGCCCCAGCATTTT
many NA TRBJ2-1 TRBV5-1 CASILVSGGASQGEQFF NA
many NA TRBJ2-3 TRBV7-9 CASSPTAIRPTDTQYF TGTGCCAGCAGCCCAACCGCGATAAGGCCCACAGATACGCAGTATTTT
few TRBD1 TRBJ2-7 TRBV11-2 CASSSDRDEQYF TGTGCCAGCAGCTCCGACAGGGACGAGCAGTACTTC
many NA TRBJ2-3 TRBV13 CASSFPPGDTQYF TGTGCCAGCAGCTTCCCCCCCGGGGATACGCAGTATTTT
many NA TRBJ2-6 TRBV20-1 CSAPGANVLTF TGCAGTGCCCCCGGGGCCAACGTCCTGACTTTC
many NA TRBJ2-3 TRBV20-1 CSASGGYYGTDTQYF TGCAGTGCTAGCGGGGGTTACTATGGCACAGATACGCAGTATTTT
many NA TRBJ1-1 TRBV20-1 CSASALNTEAFF TGCAGTGCTAGTGCATTAAACACTGAAGCTTTCTTT
NA NA TRBJ1-6 TRBV30 CAHRREDNSPLHF TGTGCTCACCGGCGGGAAGATAATTCACCCCTCCACTTT
once NA TRBJ2-7 TRBV5-1 CASSWGIGGEQYF TGCGCCAGCAGCTGGGGAATAGGAGGAGAGCAGTACTTC
many NA TRBJ1-1 TRBV5-5 CASSPQPNTEAFF TGTGCCAGCAGCCCCCAGCCGAACACTGAAGCTTTCTTT
many NA TRBJ2-1 TRBV29-1 CSVEDLQDGSYNEQFF TGCAGCGTTGAAGATCTTCAGGACGGCTCCTACAATGAGCAGTTCTTC
few NA TRBJ1-5 TRBV2 CASSGQGGNQPQHF TGTGCCAGCAGTGGCCAGGGCGGCAATCAGCCCCAGCATTTT
many TRBD1 TRBJ2-3 TRBV11-1 CASSGQGAADTQYF TGTGCCAGCAGCGGACAGGGGGCCGCAGATACGCAGTATTTT
many NA TRBJ2-7 TRBV5-1 CASSLPPYEQYF TGCGCCAGCAGCTTGCCCCCCTACGAGCAGTACTTC
many NA TRBJ1-1 TRBV29-1 CSVAGRLNTEAFF TGCAGCGTTGCCGGCAGGTTGAACACTGAAGCTTTCTTT
many TRBD2 TRBJ2-3 TRBV4-2 CASSQPGLVPETQYF TGTGCCAGCAGCCAGCCGGGACTAGTGCCGGAAACGCAGTATTTT
many TRBD2 TRBJ2-1 TRBV15 CATSRDLASGNYNEQFF TGTGCCACCAGCAGAGATTTGGCTAGCGGTAACTACAATGAGCAGTTCTTC
many TRBD2 TRBJ2-2 TRBV7-8 CASSASGTRKIGELFF TGTGCCAGCAGCGCCTCCGGGACTAGAAAAATAGGGGAGCTGTTTTTT
many TRBD2 TRBJ2-1 TRBV20-1 CSARVGGPSLLFF TGCAGTGCTAGAGTGGGAGGGCCCTCGTTGCTGTTCTTC
many TRBD1 TRBJ1-6 TRBV7-9 CASSRDSPYSYNSPLHF TGTGCCAGCAGCCGGGACAGTCCCTACTCCTATAATTCACCCCTCCACTTT
few TRBD2 TRBJ2-1 TRBV15 CATSTRQTSGSDEQFF TGTGCCACCAGCACCAGGCAGACTAGCGGGAGTGATGAGCAGTTCTTC
many NA TRBJ1-5 TRBV20-1 CSARVLGLGQPQHF TGCAGTGCTAGAGTACTGGGGCTCGGTCAGCCCCAGCATTTT
many NA TRBJ2-7 TRBV20-1 CSAIGDEQYF TGCAGTGCTATAGGCGACGAGCAGTACTTC
many NA TRBJ2-1 TRBV20-1 CSAREGRTPYNEQFF TGCAGTGCTAGGGAAGGGAGGACGCCCTACAATGAGCAGTTCTTC
once TRBD1 TRBJ2-7 TRBV18 CASSQLGTASSYEQYF TGTGCCAGCTCACAACTCGGGACAGCGAGCTCCTACGAGCAGTACTTC
many TRBD2 TRBJ2-1 TRBV20-1 CSAESSTSGRGNEQFF TGCAGTGCTGAGTCCTCGACTAGCGGGAGAGGGAATGAGCAGTTCTTC
many NA TRBJ1-2 TRBV5-1 CASSPDSYGYTF TGCGCCAGCAGCCCTGACAGCTATGGCTACACCTTC
few TRBD1 TRBJ1-1 TRBV10-3 CAISELGRDSEAFF TGTGCCATCAGTGAGTTAGGTCGGGACAGTGAAGCTTTCTTT
many NA TRBJ2-4 TRBV6-5 CASSYSMGIAKNIQYF TGTGCCAGCAGTTACTCGATGGGAATAGCCAAAAACATTCAGTACTTC
NA NA TRBJ2-7 TRBV9 CASSVDEGFAAYEQYF TGTGCCAGCAGCGTAGATGAGGGCTTCGCAGCCTACGAGCAGTACTTC
many TRBD1 TRBJ1-6 TRBV3-1 CASSHGQGNYNSPLHF TGTGCCAGCAGCCACGGACAGGGGAACTATAATTCACCCCTCCACTTT
many TRBD1 TRBJ1-2 TRBV3-1 CASSHLGQGNGYTF TGTGCCAGCAGCCACTTGGGACAGGGTAACGGCTACACCTTC
NA NA TRBJ2-7 TRBV6-6 CASSERSYEQYF TGTGCCAGCAGCGAACGAAGCTACGAGCAGTACTTC
many TRBD2 TRBJ2-2 TRBV27 CASSFRLAQLRGTGELFF TGTGCCAGCAGTTTTAGACTAGCCCAACTTAGGGGCACCGGGGAGCTGTTTTTT
many TRBD2 TRBJ2-3 TRBV29-1 CSVDPSGDGDTQYF TGCAGCGTTGACCCAAGCGGGGATGGTGATACGCAGTATTTT
many NA TRBJ1-1 TRBV5-1 CASSFQGGTEAFF TGCGCCAGCAGCTTCCAGGGTGGAACTGAAGCTTTCTTT
many NA TRBJ1-4 TRBV2 CASILNRATNEKLFF TGTGCCAGCATTTTAAACAGGGCAACTAATGAAAAACTGTTTTTT
many NA TRBJ2-7 TRBV20-1 CSARRSYEQYF TGCAGTGCTAGGAGGTCCTACGAGCAGTACTTC
many NA TRBJ2-7 TRBV7-2 CASSLVGDGAYEQYF TGTGCCAGCAGCTTAGTAGGCGACGGAGCCTACGAGCAGTACTTC
NA NA TRBJ2-1 TRBV20-1 CSAADEYNEQFF TGCAGTGCCGCGGACGAGTACAATGAGCAGTTCTTC
many NA TRBJ1-5 TRBV20-1 CSARIDNSNQPQHF TGCAGTGCCAGAATTGACAATAGCAATCAGCCCCAGCATTTT
NA TRBD1 TRBJ2-4 TRBV28 CASEGGRESKNIQYF TGTGCCAGCGAAGGGGGCAGGGAATCCAAAAACATTCAGTACTTC
many TRBD2 TRBJ2-5 TRBV4-1 CASSQDPTSGEGWETQYF TGCGCCAGCAGCCAAGACCCGACTAGCGGGGAGGGGTGGGAGACCCAGTACTTC
many NA TRBJ1-2 TRBV12-3/TRBV12-4 CASSYGQVQSYTF TGTGCCAGCAGTTACGGACAAGTTCAGTCCTACACCTTC
many TRBD2 TRBJ2-3 TRBV2 CASRGTILRTDTQYF TGTGCCAGCCGCGGGACTATTTTAAGGACAGATACGCAGTATTTT
many NA TRBJ2-5 TRBV5-1 CASSWGTDNESQYF TGCGCCAGCAGCTGGGGGACGGACAACGAGAGTCAGTACTTC
many TRBD2 TRBJ2-1 TRBV20-1 CSARLAGVVDEQFF TGCAGTGCCAGACTAGCGGGAGTCGTCGATGAGCAGTTCTTC
many NA TRBJ2-5 TRBV20-1 CSAGEETQYF TGCAGTGCTGGGGAAGAGACCCAGTACTTC
many NA TRBJ2-5 TRBV6-5 CASSYRDTKETQYF TGTGCCAGCAGTTACAGGGACACTAAAGAGACCCAGTACTTC